This passage covers 27 T cell receptor beta chains from one sample sequenced in a study of blood T cell repertoires in COVID-19. The data were produced by immunoSEQ multiplex PCR, yet TCRdb's version contains in-frame clones alone and is incomplete. The sample consists of roughly 200,000 clones, approximately 84% of them appearing once. Sequencing was done on a sample of peripheral blood. These receptors were taken from a woman at least 80 years old with acute or convalescent COVID-19.

The chain recombines TRBV2 with TRBJ2-1; 7 bases line up with TRBD2. Germline-derived CDR1 and CDR2 are SNHLY and FYNNEI. With V trimmed by 2 bases and J by 4 bases, 8 bases remained unmatched. This CDR3 region has 16 residues. Here the CDR3 DNA reads TGTGCCAGCAGTGAATCTCGGGAGCGGGGATACAATGAGCAGTTCTTC. Translated: CASSESRERGYNEQFF.

The chain is built from TRBV6-2 or TRBV6-3 and TRBJ2-1; weak D call: TRBD2 (5 bases). V gave up 5 bases and J gave up 6 bases, with 14 bases separating them. The CDR3 consists of 14 residues. Per germline, CDR1 MNHEY and CDR2 SVGEGT. In DNA form, the CDR3 reads TGTGCCAGCAGTGATCCTAGCTTCTCCAATGAGCAGTTCTTC. Its translation is CASSDPSFSNEQFF.

The CDR3 loop reads CASSLKRLAGSTDTQYF. The CDR3 DNA reads as TGTGCCAGCAGCTTAAAAAGACTAGCGGGGAGCACAGATACGCAGTATTTT. V is TRBV7-2 and J is TRBJ2-3; TRBD2 agrees at 11 bases. The CDR3 is made up of 17 amino acids. Germline V CDR1 and CDR2: SGHTA, FQGNSA. The V gene end was trimmed by 2 bases and the J gene end by 0 bases; junction bases not matched to a gene: 4. The whole variable domain, filled in from reference TRBV7-2 and TRBJ2-3, reads GAGVSQSPSNKVTEKGKDVELRCDPISGHTALYWYRQSLGQGLEFLIYFQGNSAPDKSGLPSDRFSAERTGGSVSTLTIQRTQQEDSAVYLCASSLKRLAGSTDTQYFGPGTRLTVL.

The gene calls are TRBV2 and TRBJ2-1; D is perhaps TRBD2 (6 bases). V lost 3 bases and J 4 bases, leaving 16 bases between the germline ends. Germline V gene lookup returns CDR1 SNHLY and CDR2 FYNNEI. CDR3 size: 16 residues. Here the CDR3 DNA reads TGTGCCAGCAGTGACGATTGGAGCGGAGGGTACAATGAGCAGTTCTTC. Protein: CASSDDWSGGYNEQFF.

The V and J genes are TRBV28 and TRBJ1-1; no reliable D call. This CDR3 spans 12 amino acids. Trimming removed 6 bases at V and 4 bases at J, with 9 bases between. The germline V gene has CDR1 MDHEN and CDR2 SYDVKM. The CDR3 spells CASSLGATEAFF. For the CDR3, the DNA is TGTGCCAGCAGCCTCGGAGCCACTGAAGCTTTCTTT.

This clone appeared a single time. The gene calls are TRBV6-2 or TRBV6-3 and TRBJ2-7; 7 nucleotides align to TRBD2. The ends lost 5 bases at V and 3 bases at J; junction bases unmatched: 4. Looked up from germline, CDR1 is MNHEY and CDR2 is SVGEGT. CDR3 length equals 13 residues. The CDR3 region has the DNA TGTGCCAGCAGTGAGACTAGCTACTACGAGCAGTACTTC. This codes for CASSETSYYEQYF.

Only a few counts were recorded for this clone. The rearrangement joins TRBV25-1 to TRBJ1-4, with D uncertain. The CDR3 has 14 amino acids. Germline loops: CDR1 MGHDK, CDR2 SYGVNS. V was trimmed by 3 bases and J by 7 bases, leaving 12 bases between them. CDR3 DNA: TGTGCCAGCAGTGACCTGAGAGGTGGTGAAAAACTGTTTTTT. It codes for CASSDLRGGEKLFF.

This clone came up a few times. The gene calls are TRBV4-1 and TRBJ1-4; possibly TRBD1 for D (6 bases). V lost 4 bases, J lost 3 bases, and 15 bases lay in between. In germline, CDR1 is MGHRA, CDR2 YSYEKL. CDR3 size: 16 residues. The CDR3 spells CASSRTGPLANEKLFF. CDR3 nucleotide sequence: TGCGCCAGCAGCCGCACAGGGCCGTTGGCTAATGAAAAACTGTTTTTT.

J is TRBJ2-6 and V is TRBV7-3, with 8 bases aligning to TRBD1. Germline CDR1 and CDR2: SGHTA and FQGTGA. The CDR3 sequence is 15 residues long. The junction had 5 bases not matched to a gene; V was cut back by 8 bases and J by 2 bases. The CDR3 coding sequence is TGTGCCAGCGGACAGGGCCTCGCTGGGGCCAACGTCCTGACTTTC. Translating gives CASGQGLAGANVLTF.

The chain joins TRBV9 to TRBJ2-1; unclear D gene. V was clipped by 0 bases and J by 7 bases, with 17 bases between them. The CDR3 totals 16 residues. Germline V gene lookup returns CDR1 SGDLS and CDR2 YYNGEE. The CDR3 region is CASSVVPSEVSNEQFF. In DNA form, the CDR3 reads TGTGCCAGCAGCGTAGTACCCAGCGAGGTATCAAATGAGCAGTTCTTC.

The V call is TRBV10-2, the J call TRBJ1-6; D unclear. Germline values: CDR1 WSHSY, CDR2 SAAADI. V gave up 0 bases and J gave up 10 bases, with 13 bases separating them. This CDR3 is 15 amino acids long. DNA of the CDR3: TGCGCCAGCAGTGAGTCTAGGGTGAGGGTGTCACCCCTCCACTTT. Amino acid sequence: CASSESRVRVSPLHF.

The DNA of the CDR3 is TGTGCCAGCAGCTTAACCTCGGGAACGAGCACCGGGGAGCTGTTTTTT. As protein: CASSLTSGTSTGELFF. V usage is TRBV5-4 and J usage is TRBJ2-2; D possibly corresponds to TRBD2 (5 bases). The germline V gene encodes CDR1 SGHNT and CDR2 YYREEE (reference sequence). This CDR3 region has 16 residues. V dropped 2 bases and J dropped 4 bases, with 15 bases sitting between them.

This clone was counted at least ten times. The V call is TRBV7-9, the J call TRBJ2-1, with 8 positions matching TRBD1. V was pared by 3 bases and J by 4 bases, with 8 bases of the junction left unmatched. CDR1 is SEHNR and CDR2 is FQNEAQ in the germline V gene (reference sequence). This CDR3 region has 16 residues. CDR3: CASSLRGGTGYNEQFF. The CDR3 DNA reads TGTGCCAGCAGCTTGAGGGGTGGGACAGGATACAATGAGCAGTTCTTC.

This clone was detected only a few times. CDR3 sequence (DNA): TGTGCCAGCAGTTACGGGGAGGGCAGCGAGCAGTACTTC. Its protein product is CASSYGEGSEQYF. The V gene is TRBV6-5, the J gene TRBJ2-7, with 7 bases fitting TRBD2. There are 13 residues in the CDR3. Trimming at V came to 2 bases and at J to 6 bases, leaving 4 bases not matched to a gene. From germline, CDR1 is MNHEY and CDR2 SVGAGI.

Written as DNA, the CDR3 is TGTGCCAGTAGTATCACGAGGGCTGCGAGGAACACTGAAGCTTTCTTT. The encoded protein is CASSITRAARNTEAFF. J is TRBJ1-1 and V is TRBV19, with D unclear. CDR1 is LNHDA, CDR2 SQIVND, per germline (reference sequence). The ends were cut back, 3 bases at V and 1 base at J, with 15 bases in the middle. This CDR3 is 16 amino acids long.

This clone has a handful of counts. The gene calls are TRBV5-1 and TRBJ1-2; D gene ambiguous. This CDR3 is 17 amino acids long. Trimming removed 0 bases at V and 8 bases at J, with 23 bases between. Germline loops: CDR1 SGHRS, CDR2 YFSETQ. CDR3 loop: CASSLEAARLSAKGYTF. The CDR3 coding sequence is TGCGCCAGCAGCTTGGAGGCAGCCCGACTATCTGCTAAGGGCTACACCTTC.

The V gene is TRBV4-2, the J gene TRBJ2-3; 12 bases align to TRBD2. With 2 bases clipped from V and 0 bases from J, the junction kept 12 bases outside the gene matches. CDR3 length equals 20 residues. CDR1 is LGHNA and CDR2 is YNFKEQ in the germline V gene. CDR3 sequence reads: CASSQNPGLAGFSSTDTQYF. The CDR3 coding sequence is TGTGCCAGCAGCCAAAACCCGGGACTAGCGGGCTTTTCTAGCACAGATACGCAGTATTTT.

This chain links TRBV4-1 with TRBJ1-3; TRBD1 matches 8 bases. The V gene end was trimmed by 3 bases and the J gene end by 2 bases; junction bases not matched to a gene: 3. This CDR3 comprises 15 residues. CDR1 and CDR2 (germline): MGHRA, YSYEKL. The CDR3 region has the DNA TGCGCCAGCAGCCAGGACAGGGAAACTGGAAACACCATATATTTT. Residues: CASSQDRETGNTIYF.

The V and J genes are TRBV7-2 and TRBJ2-1; D perhaps matches TRBD2 (6 bases). This CDR3 is 17 amino acids long. Germline V gene data show CDR1 as SGHTA and CDR2 as FQGNSA. V was pared by 1 base and J by 6 bases, with 19 bases between. The chain's CDR3 is CASSLGGGTPFINEQFF. DNA for the CDR3: TGTGCCAGCAGCTTAGGAGGTGGGACTCCCTTTATCAATGAGCAGTTCTTC.

This clone was counted only a few times. CDR3 sequence reads: CASSPRGGANYGYTF. The CDR3 DNA reads TGTGCCAGCAGCCCTCGAGGGGGGGCTAACTATGGCTACACCTTC. This rearrangement joins TRBV7-2 to TRBJ1-2; TRBD1 might be the D (6 bases). V was clipped by 5 bases and J by 0 bases, with 13 bases between them. This CDR3 spans 15 amino acids. Germline V gene lookup returns CDR1 SGHTA and CDR2 FQGNSA.

The genes are TRBV27 and TRBJ2-1; D not resolved. Deletions cut 6 bases from V and 8 bases from J, with 8 bases between. Germline CDR1 and CDR2: MNHEY and SMNVEV (reference sequence). The CDR3 loop spans 11 amino acids. This CDR3 reads CASSSRYEQFF. The CDR3 DNA sequence: TGTGCCAGCAGCTCTAGATATGAGCAGTTCTTC.

This clone was counted a few times. The chain joins TRBV5-4 to TRBJ1-4, with D possibly matching TRBD1 (5 bases). This CDR3 has 14 residues. Trimming took off 7 bases at V and 5 bases at J, with 15 bases between the two ends. The V gene's germline CDR1 is SGHNT and CDR2 YYREEE (reference sequence). The chain's CDR3 is CASGPGLSNEKLFF. The CDR3 bases are TGTGCCAGCGGACCGGGACTTTCAAATGAAAAACTGTTTTTT.

This rearrangement joins TRBV12-5 to TRBJ2-3; a possible D gene is TRBD1 (6 bases). CDR1 and CDR2 from the germline V gene are LGHNT and FRNRAP. This CDR3 region has 12 residues. Between the trimmed V and J ends, which lost 4 bases and 9 bases, there was a span of 11 bases. CDR3 DNA: TGTGCTAGTGGTTATGAACAGGGAACGCAGTATTTT. Its translation: CASGYEQGTQYF.

The genes are TRBV2 and TRBJ2-3; maybe TRBD1 (7 bases). From germline, CDR1 is SNHLY and CDR2 FYNNEI. V dropped 4 bases and J dropped 3 bases, with 17 bases sitting between them. The CDR3 has 16 residues. CDR3: CASSVSGTRGTDTQYF. The CDR3 coding sequence is TGTGCCAGCAGTGTTAGCGGTACCAGGGGGACAGATACGCAGTATTTT.

The chain has TRBV5-1 and TRBJ2-5; 8 bases fit TRBD1. Looked up from germline, CDR1 is SGHRS and CDR2 is YFSETQ. V shed 4 bases, J shed 5 bases, and the junction held 10 bases outside the gene matches. This CDR3 is built from 15 residues. In nucleotides, the CDR3 is TGCGCCAGCAGCCTAAATCAGGGGGCTTGGGAGACCCAGTACTTC. It codes for CASSLNQGAWETQYF.

The J gene is TRBJ2-6, the V gene TRBV6-4; 9 bases are a match to TRBD1. The trim removed 6 bases at V and 0 bases at J, leaving 9 bases unmatched. Germline CDR1 reads MRHNA; CDR2 reads SNTAGT. The CDR3 spans 18 residues. Here the CDR3 DNA reads TGTGCCAGCAGCCTTCGGGGACAGGGAAGCTCTGGGGCCAACGTCCTGACTTTC. This encodes CASSLRGQGSSGANVLTF.

The gene calls are TRBV11-2 and TRBJ2-7; 9 bases map to TRBD2. CDR3 length equals 15 residues. V lost 7 bases to trimming and J lost 0 bases; unmatched junction nucleotides: 7. CDR1 SGHAT and CDR2 FQNNGV come from the germline V gene. The CDR3 region is CASTSSRGGSYEQYF. CDR3 nucleotides: TGTGCCAGCACTTCTTCGCGGGGGGGCTCCTACGAGCAGTACTTC. Variable domain in full (rest from reference TRBV11-2 and TRBJ2-7): EAGVAQSPRYKIIEKRQSVAFWCNPISGHATLYWYQQILGQGPKLLIQFQNNGVVDDSQLPKDRFSAERLKGVDSTLKIQPAKLEDSAVYLCASTSSRGGSYEQYFGPGTRLTVT.